Described below is a single TCR beta chain sequence and its context. Antigen specificity is unknown. V lost 4 bases to trimming and J lost 6 bases; unmatched junction nucleotides: 9. The CDR3 runs to 16 residues. Germline CDR1 reads SGHRS; CDR2 reads YFSETQ. The sample is drawn from a study of cytomegalovirus exposure and HLA in healthy donors. Study background: Approximately 85 million unique TCRs from HLA-typed donors were held in an early release of data. The study's findings and limits: Researchers catalogued roughly 170 TCR beta chains as cytomegalovirus-associated. Reported findings show TCR beta sequences accurately forecast HLA-A and HLA-B alleles in most subjects.

The study sampled nominally healthy donors, though unrecorded immune exposures were likely. The primer mix had 60 Vbeta and 13 Jbeta primers. Sequenced by immunoSEQ multiplex PCR; TCRdb stores in-frame clones only, minus some. The sample lists approximately 150,000 clones, 80% occurring once. Sequencing input: PBMCs. The sequence was obtained from a man between 18 and 35 years old in good health and CMV-seropositive. The V and J genes are TRBV5-1 and TRBJ2-2; TRBD1 agrees at 10 bases. As DNA, the CDR3 is TGCGCCAGCAGCATACACGACAGGGGGCGTTCCGGGGAGCTGTTTTTT. Protein sequence: CASSIHDRGRSGELFF. The entire variable domain, with the rest obtained from reference TRBV5-1 and TRBJ2-2, is as follows: KAGVTQTPRYLIKTRGQQVTLSCSPISGHRSVSWYQQTPGQGLQFLFEYFSETQRNKGNFPGRFSGRQFSNSRSEMNVSTLELGDSALYLCASSIHDRGRSGELFFGEGSRLTVL.